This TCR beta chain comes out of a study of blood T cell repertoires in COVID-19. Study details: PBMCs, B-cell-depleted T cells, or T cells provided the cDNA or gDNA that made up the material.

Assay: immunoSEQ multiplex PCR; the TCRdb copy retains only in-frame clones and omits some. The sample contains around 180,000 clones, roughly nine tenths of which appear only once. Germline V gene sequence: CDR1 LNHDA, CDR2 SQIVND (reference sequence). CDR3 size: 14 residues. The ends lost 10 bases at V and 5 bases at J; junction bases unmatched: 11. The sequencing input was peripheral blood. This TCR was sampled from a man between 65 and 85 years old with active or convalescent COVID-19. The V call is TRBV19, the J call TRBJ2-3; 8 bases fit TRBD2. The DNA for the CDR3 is TGTGCCACCCAACCGGGAGGGTTCGGAGATACGCAGTATTTT. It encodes CATQPGGFGDTQYF.